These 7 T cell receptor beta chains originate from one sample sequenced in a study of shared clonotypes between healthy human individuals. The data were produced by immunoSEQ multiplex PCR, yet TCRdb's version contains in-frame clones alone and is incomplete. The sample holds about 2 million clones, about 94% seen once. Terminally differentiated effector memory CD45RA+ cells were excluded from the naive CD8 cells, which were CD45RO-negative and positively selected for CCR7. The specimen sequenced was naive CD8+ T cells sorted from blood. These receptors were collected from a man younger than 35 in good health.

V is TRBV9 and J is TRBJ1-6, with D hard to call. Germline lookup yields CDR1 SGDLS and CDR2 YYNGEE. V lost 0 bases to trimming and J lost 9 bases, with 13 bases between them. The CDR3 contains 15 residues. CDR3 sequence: CASSVGTGQGSPLHF. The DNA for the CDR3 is TGTGCCAGCAGCGTAGGAACCGGCCAAGGTTCACCCCTCCACTTT.

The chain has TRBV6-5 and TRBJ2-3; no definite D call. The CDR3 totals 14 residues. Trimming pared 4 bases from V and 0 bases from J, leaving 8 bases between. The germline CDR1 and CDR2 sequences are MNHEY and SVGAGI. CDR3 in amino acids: CASSWQTSTDTQYF. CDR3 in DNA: TGTGCCAGCAGTTGGCAGACTAGCACAGATACGCAGTATTTT.

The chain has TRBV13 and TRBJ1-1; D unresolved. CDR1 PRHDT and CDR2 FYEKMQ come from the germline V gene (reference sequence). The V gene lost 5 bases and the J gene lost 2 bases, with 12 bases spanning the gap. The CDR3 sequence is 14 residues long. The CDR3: CASSPGSVNTEAFF. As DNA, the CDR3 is TGTGCCAGCAGCCCGGGGAGCGTAAACACTGAAGCTTTCTTT.

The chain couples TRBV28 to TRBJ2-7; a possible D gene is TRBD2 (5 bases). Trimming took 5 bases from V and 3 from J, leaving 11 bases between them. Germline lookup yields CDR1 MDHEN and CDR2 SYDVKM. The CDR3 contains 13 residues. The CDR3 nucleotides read TGTGCCAGCAGTCCCTGGGAGAACTACGAGCAGTACTTC. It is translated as CASSPWENYEQYF.

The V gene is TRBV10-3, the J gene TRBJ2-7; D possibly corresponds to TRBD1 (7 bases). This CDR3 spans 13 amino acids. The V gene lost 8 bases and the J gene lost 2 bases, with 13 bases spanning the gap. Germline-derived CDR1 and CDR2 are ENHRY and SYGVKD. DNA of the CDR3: TGTGCCATCGGAGGGGACAGAACCTACGAGCAGTACTTC. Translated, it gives CAIGGDRTYEQYF.

The CDR3 region is CASSEVEYYNEQFF. The CDR3 DNA sequence: TGCGCCAGCAGTGAGGTGGAGTACTACAATGAGCAGTTCTTC. J is TRBJ2-1 and V is TRBV10-2; D gene unclear. This CDR3 contains 14 residues. Germline CDR1 WSHSY, CDR2 SAAADI. V was pared by 2 bases and J by 3 bases, with 8 bases between.

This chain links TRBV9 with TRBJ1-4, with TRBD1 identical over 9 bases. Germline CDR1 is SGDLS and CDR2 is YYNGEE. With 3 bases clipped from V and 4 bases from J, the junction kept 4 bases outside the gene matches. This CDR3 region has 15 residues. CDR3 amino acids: CASSGPGQGNEKLFF. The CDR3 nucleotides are TGTGCCAGCAGCGGGCCGGGACAGGGTAATGAAAAACTGTTTTTT.